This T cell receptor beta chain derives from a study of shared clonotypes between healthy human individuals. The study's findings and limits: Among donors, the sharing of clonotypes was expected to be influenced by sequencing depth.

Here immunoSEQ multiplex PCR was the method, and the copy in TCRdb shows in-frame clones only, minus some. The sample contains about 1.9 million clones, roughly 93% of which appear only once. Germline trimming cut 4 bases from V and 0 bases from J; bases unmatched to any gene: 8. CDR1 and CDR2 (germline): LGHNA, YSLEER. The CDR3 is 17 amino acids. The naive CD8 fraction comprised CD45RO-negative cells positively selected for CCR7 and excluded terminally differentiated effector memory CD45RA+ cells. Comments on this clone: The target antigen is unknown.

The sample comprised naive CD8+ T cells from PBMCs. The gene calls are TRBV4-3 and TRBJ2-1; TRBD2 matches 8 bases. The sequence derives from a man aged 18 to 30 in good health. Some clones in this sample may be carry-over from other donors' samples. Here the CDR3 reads CASSPGVSGISYNEQFF. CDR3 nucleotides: TGCGCCAGCAGCCCGGGGGTTAGCGGGATCTCCTACAATGAGCAGTTCTTC.